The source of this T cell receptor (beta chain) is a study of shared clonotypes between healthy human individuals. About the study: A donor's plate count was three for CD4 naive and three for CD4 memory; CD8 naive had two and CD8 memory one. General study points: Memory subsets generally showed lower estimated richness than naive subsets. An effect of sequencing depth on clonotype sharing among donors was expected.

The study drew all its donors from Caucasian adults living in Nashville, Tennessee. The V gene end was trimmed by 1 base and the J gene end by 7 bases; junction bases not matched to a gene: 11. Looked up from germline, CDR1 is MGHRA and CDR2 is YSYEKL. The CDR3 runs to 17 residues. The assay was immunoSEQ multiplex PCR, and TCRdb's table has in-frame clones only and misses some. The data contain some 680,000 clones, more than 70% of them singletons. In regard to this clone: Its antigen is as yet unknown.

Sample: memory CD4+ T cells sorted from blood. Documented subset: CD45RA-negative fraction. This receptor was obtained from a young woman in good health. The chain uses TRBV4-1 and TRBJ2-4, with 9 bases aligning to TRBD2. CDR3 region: CASSQGRQSGRRNIQYF. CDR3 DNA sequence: TGCGCCAGCAGCCAAGGTCGCCAAAGCGGGAGGAGGAACATTCAGTACTTC.